This T cell receptor beta chain is drawn from a study of cytomegalovirus exposure and HLA in healthy donors. Study-level points and caveats: Among TCR beta chains of equal frequency, HLA-associated ones were more clonally expanded in a later analysis.

For this clone: Its antigen is not known.

V shed 0 bases and J 6 bases; nucleotides not matched to a gene: 11. Germline CDR1 and CDR2: LNHNV and YYDKDF (reference sequence). The CDR3 is made up of 18 amino acids. PCR used 60 Vbeta primers and 13 Jbeta primers. Sequencing was performed with immunoSEQ multiplex PCR; in TCRdb, only in-frame clones are kept and a portion is missing. The table records about 190,000 clones, about 83% of them present only once. These donors, healthy bone marrow donors, were studied. The rearrangement uses TRBV15 and TRBJ2-2; 9 nucleotides line up with TRBD1. The origin of this receptor is a woman aged 25 to 39 in good health and CMV-seropositive. Specimen: PBMCs. This chain's CDR3 is CATSRDLWDREFSGELFF. CDR3 DNA sequence: TGTGCCACCAGCAGAGATCTTTGGGACAGGGAATTTTCCGGGGAGCTGTTTTTT. The entire variable domain, with the rest obtained from reference TRBV15 and TRBJ2-2, is as follows: DAMVIQNPRYQVTQFGKPVTLSCSQTLNHNVMYWYQQKSSQAPKLLFHYYDKDFNNEADTPDNFQSRRPNTSFCFLDIRSPGLGDTAMYLCATSRDLWDREFSGELFFGEGSRLTVL.